The 4 T cell receptor beta chains presented below share a single source sample, sequenced in a study of technical replicates of blood from a few donors. The repertoire was sequenced with immunoSEQ multiplex PCR; TCRdb's copy has only in-frame clones and lacks some. Of tens of thousands of clones listed, around 92% are singletons. The specimen was T cells isolated from PBMCs. The receptors were gathered from a human donor in good health. Some clones in this sample may be carry-over from other donors' samples.

V is TRBV7-9 and J is TRBJ1-1, with D unclear. The length of the CDR3 is 12 residues. CDR1 is SEHNR and CDR2 is FQNEAQ in the germline V gene (reference sequence). With 2 bases removed from V and 4 bases from J, the gap between germline ends came to 5 bases. The CDR3 bases are TGTGCCAGCAGCTTAACGGGCACTGAAGCTTTCTTT. It codes for CASSLTGTEAFF.

The chain combines TRBV4-1 with TRBJ1-1; no clear D gene. Germline loops: CDR1 MGHRA, CDR2 YSYEKL. Trimming cost V 2 bases and J 0 bases, with 19 bases left between them. This CDR3 has 18 residues. The CDR3 bases are TGCGCCAGCAGCCAAACTATACGTAAAATACTAATGAACACTGAAGCTTTCTTT. Its translation is CASSQTIRKILMNTEAFF.

This chain links TRBV7-9 with TRBJ1-3; D is unclear. Germline CDR1 reads SEHNR; CDR2 reads FQNEAQ (reference sequence). This CDR3 has 15 amino acids. Trimming shortened V by 3 bases and J by 0 bases, and 9 bases separated the two germline ends. The CDR3 DNA is TGTGCCAGCAGCTTGGGCAGCCCCTCTGGAAACACCATATATTTT. It yields the protein CASSLGSPSGNTIYF.

The chain is built from TRBV5-1 and TRBJ2-1; 8 nucleotides match TRBD2. The V and J ends lost 3 bases and 2 bases, in that order; junction bases with no gene match: 4. The CDR3 is 15 amino acids. CDR1 and CDR2 from the germline V gene are SGHRS and YFSETQ. The CDR3 DNA reads as TGCGCCAGCAGCTGGGACGGGGGGGCCTACAATGAGCAGTTCTTC. Encoded protein: CASSWDGGAYNEQFF. The full variable domain, its missing parts supplied by reference TRBV5-1 and TRBJ2-1, is KAGVTQTPRYLIKTRGQQVTLSCSPISGHRSVSWYQQTPGQGLQFLFEYFSETQRNKGNFPGRFSGRQFSNSRSEMNVSTLELGDSALYLCASSWDGGAYNEQFFGPGTRLTVL.